What follows are 14 T cell receptor beta chains derived from one specimen sequenced in a study of identical twins. Each CDR3 protein gets one entry after TCRdb re-called the 5' RACE reads with MiXCR. This sample carries approximately 490,000 distinct CDR3 sequences, 20% to 25% of them seen once, and the ten largest clones take approximately 0.49%. The same specimen was also included in a second study, on yellow fever vaccine responses in identical twins.

The material sequenced was CD4+ T cells sorted from blood. Receptor source: a woman under 30 in good health.

This chain joins TRBV7-9 and TRBJ2-1, with 7 bases that match TRBD1. Losses at the gene ends were 5 bases for V and 4 bases for J; bases not matched to a gene: 11. CDR1 is SEHNR, CDR2 FQNEAQ, per germline (reference sequence). The CDR3 runs 16 residues. CDR3 protein: CASSKESGTEYNEQFF. CDR3 in DNA: TGTGCCAGCAGCAAGGAATCCGGGACAGAATACAATGAGCAGTTCTTC.

The rearrangement joins TRBV27 to TRBJ1-1; the match to TRBD1 covers 11 bases. Losses at the gene ends were 5 bases for V and 4 bases for J; bases not matched to a gene: 6. This CDR3 has 15 amino acids. Germline values: CDR1 MNHEY, CDR2 SMNVEV (reference sequence). CDR3 DNA: TGTGCCAGCAGTAGAGGACAGGGGGCGGTCACTGAAGCTTTCTTT. Amino acid sequence: CASSRGQGAVTEAFF.

This clonotype has a handful of counts. This sequence joins TRBV5-1 and TRBJ2-4; 10 nucleotides agree with TRBD1. Germline V lookup: CDR1 SGHRS, CDR2 YFSETQ. This CDR3 has 14 amino acids. The V gene end was trimmed by 2 bases and the J gene end by 6 bases; junction bases not matched to a gene: 2. CDR3 sequence reads: CASSFRDRGNIQYF. DNA for the CDR3: TGCGCCAGCAGCTTCCGGGACAGGGGAAACATTCAGTACTTC.

The chain employs TRBV7-6 and TRBJ2-3; D unclear. The CDR3 is made up of 13 amino acids. CDR1 SGHVS and CDR2 FNYEAQ come from the germline V gene. Trimming removed 3 bases from V and 4 bases from J, with 8 bases in between. The CDR3 DNA follows: TGTGCCAGCAGCTTCACAAAAGCAGATACGCAGTATTTT. The encoded protein is CASSFTKADTQYF.

This clonotype was seen only a few times. This chain joins TRBV7-9 and TRBJ1-2; weak D call: TRBD1 (6 bases). Trimming took off 4 bases at V and 8 bases at J, with 11 bases between the two ends. The CDR3 covers 12 residues. Per the germline V gene, CDR1 is SEHNR and CDR2 is FQNEAQ (reference sequence). CDR3 in amino acids: CASSSNRAGYTF. The CDR3 DNA sequence: TGTGCCAGCAGCTCGAACAGGGCAGGCTACACCTTC.

This clonotype appeared many times. The rearrangement joins TRBV12-3 or TRBV12-4 to TRBJ2-7; D is tentatively TRBD1 or TRBD2 (5 bases each). Trimming took 6 bases from V and 3 from J, leaving 12 bases between them. CDR3 length equals 13 residues. Here the CDR3 DNA reads TGTGCCAGCAGGGGGCTAGCAGACTACGAGCAGTACTTC. It translates to CASRGLADYEQYF.

This clonotype occurred a few times. The chain employs TRBV7-2 and TRBJ2-1; tentative D call: TRBD2 (5 bases). V gave up 4 bases and J gave up 5 bases, with 12 bases separating them. The length of the CDR3 is 14 residues. From germline, CDR1 is SGHTA and CDR2 FQGNSA. This CDR3 reads CASSSGGSNNEQFF. In DNA, the CDR3 is TGTGCCAGCAGCTCCGGCGGGTCTAACAATGAGCAGTTCTTC.

This clonotype occurred a few times. The chain is built from TRBV4-1 and TRBJ2-5, with 11 bases aligning to TRBD1. The CDR3 spans 19 residues. V shed 0 bases, J shed 1 base, and the junction held 10 bases outside the gene matches. Germline CDR1 MGHRA, CDR2 YSYEKL. The CDR3 region is CASSQDRAGQGGPQETQYF. CDR3 coding DNA: TGCGCCAGCAGCCAAGATCGTGCGGGACAGGGGGGGCCCCAAGAGACCCAGTACTTC.

The CDR3 nucleotides are TGTGCCAGCCGAAGGACAGGGTCGCAAGAGACCCAGTACTTC. This sequence encodes CASRRTGSQETQYF. This chain connects TRBV12-3 or TRBV12-4 to TRBJ2-5; 8 nucleotides agree with TRBD1. With 8 bases clipped from V and 2 bases from J, the junction kept 7 bases outside the gene matches. The CDR3 contains 14 residues.

This clonotype was counted once. This rearrangement joins TRBV6-2 or TRBV6-3 to TRBJ2-7; 7 nucleotides match TRBD2. CDR3 size: 14 residues. Trimming at V came to 7 bases and at J to 6 bases, leaving 12 bases not matched to a gene. CDR1 is MNHEY and CDR2 is SVGEGT in the germline V gene. CDR3 residues: CASNTGLKPTEQYF. The CDR3 nucleotides read TGTGCCAGCAATACGGGACTAAAGCCTACCGAGCAGTACTTC.

The chain uses TRBV24-1 and TRBJ2-1, with no clear D. The CDR3 spans 17 residues. CDR1 and CDR2 from the germline V gene are KGHDR and SFDVKD. V was shortened by 2 bases and J by 2 bases, with 15 bases between the two germline ends. The chain's CDR3 is CATSDSLAQIPYNEQFF. The CDR3 DNA follows: TGTGCCACCAGTGATTCCCTCGCGCAAATCCCCTACAATGAGCAGTTCTTC.

V is TRBV20-1 and J is TRBJ2-3, with 13 bases aligning to TRBD2. The CDR3 loop spans 17 amino acids. J was trimmed by 0 bases and V by 5 bases; bases with no gene match: 8. The germline V gene has CDR1 DFQATT and CDR2 SNEGSKA (reference sequence). CDR3 nucleotide sequence: TGCAGTGCTTGGGGACTAGCGGGGCCCACTAGCACAGATACGCAGTATTTT. This codes for CSAWGLAGPTSTDTQYF.

This clonotype was seen only a few times. This chain joins TRBV12-3 or TRBV12-4 and TRBJ1-1; 7 nucleotides agree with TRBD1. V dropped 6 bases and J dropped 2; count of bases not matched to a gene: 9. The length of the CDR3 is 15 residues. CDR3 nucleotide sequence: TGTGCCAGCAGGGAAACAGGGGTTTCAAACACTGAAGCTTTCTTT. Amino acid sequence: CASRETGVSNTEAFF.

The chain uses TRBV13 and TRBJ2-3; 8 nucleotides match TRBD2. Germline CDR1 and CDR2: PRHDT and FYEKMQ (reference sequence). The V gene end was trimmed by 5 bases and the J gene end by 0 bases; junction bases not matched to a gene: 7. The CDR3 has 16 residues. CDR3 sequence reads: CASSPRSGASTDTQYF. The CDR3 DNA is TGTGCCAGCAGCCCACGTAGCGGGGCTAGCACAGATACGCAGTATTTT. Using reference TRBV13 and TRBJ2-3 for the parts outside the CDR3, the full variable domain is AAGVIQSPRHLIKEKRETATLKCYPIPRHDTVYWYQQGPGQDPQFLISFYEKMQSDKGSIPDRFSAQQFSDYHSELNMSSLELGDSALYFCASSPRSGASTDTQYFGPGTRLTVL.